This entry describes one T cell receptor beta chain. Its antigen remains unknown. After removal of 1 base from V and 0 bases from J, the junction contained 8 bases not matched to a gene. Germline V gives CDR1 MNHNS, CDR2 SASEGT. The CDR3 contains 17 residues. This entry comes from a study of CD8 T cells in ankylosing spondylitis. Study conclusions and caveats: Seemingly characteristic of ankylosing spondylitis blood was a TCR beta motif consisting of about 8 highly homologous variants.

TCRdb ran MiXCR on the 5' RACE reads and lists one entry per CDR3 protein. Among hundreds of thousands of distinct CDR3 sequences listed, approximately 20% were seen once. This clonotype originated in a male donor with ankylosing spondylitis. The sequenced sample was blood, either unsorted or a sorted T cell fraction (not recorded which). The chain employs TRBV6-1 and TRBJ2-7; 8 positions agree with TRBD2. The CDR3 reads CASSEGVNSGASYEQYF. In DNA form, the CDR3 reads TGTGCCAGCAGTGAAGGAGTTAATAGCGGGGCCTCCTACGAGCAGTACTTC.